The source of this TCR beta chain is a study of blood T cell repertoires in COVID-19. Study-wide context: Some COVID-19 samples were acute and others convalescent; all came from the United States, Italy and Spain. T cells, B-cell-depleted T cells, or PBMCs supplied cDNA or gDNA.

Authors' analysis steps: Reference gene primers were amplified, and this amplification served to estimate nucleated cell counts. Some clones are missing from TCRdb's copy, which holds only in-frame ones; the method was immunoSEQ multiplex PCR. From that table come the V and J calls and clone size; the DNA was used to work out D and trimming. Of over 75,000 clones listed, approximately 82% are singletons. The germline V gene has CDR1 MDHEN and CDR2 SYDVKM. Losses at the gene ends were 3 bases for V and 10 bases for J; bases not matched to a gene: 5. The CDR3 length is 14 residues. Material: peripheral blood. This clonotype was sampled from a woman aged 50 to 60 with acute or convalescent COVID-19. The J gene is TRBJ2-1, the V gene TRBV28; 11 bases fit TRBD2. The CDR3 nucleotides read TGTGCCAGCAGTTTTAGCGGGAGGGCTATAGAGCAGTTCTTC. Protein sequence: CASSFSGRAIEQFF.